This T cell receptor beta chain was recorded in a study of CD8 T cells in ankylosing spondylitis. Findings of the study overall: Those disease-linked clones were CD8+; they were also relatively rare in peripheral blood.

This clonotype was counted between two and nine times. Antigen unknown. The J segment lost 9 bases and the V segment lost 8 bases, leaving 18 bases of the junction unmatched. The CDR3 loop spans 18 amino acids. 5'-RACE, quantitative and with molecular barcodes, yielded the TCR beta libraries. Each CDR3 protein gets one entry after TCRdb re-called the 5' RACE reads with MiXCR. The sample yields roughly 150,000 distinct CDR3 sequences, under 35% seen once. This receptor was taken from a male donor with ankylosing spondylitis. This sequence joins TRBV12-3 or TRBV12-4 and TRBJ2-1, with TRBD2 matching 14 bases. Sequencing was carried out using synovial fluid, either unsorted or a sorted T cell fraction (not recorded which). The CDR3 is CASVTGLGLAGGRSEQFF. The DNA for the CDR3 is TGTGCCAGCGTGACAGGGCTCGGACTAGCGGGAGGACGGAGTGAGCAGTTCTTC.